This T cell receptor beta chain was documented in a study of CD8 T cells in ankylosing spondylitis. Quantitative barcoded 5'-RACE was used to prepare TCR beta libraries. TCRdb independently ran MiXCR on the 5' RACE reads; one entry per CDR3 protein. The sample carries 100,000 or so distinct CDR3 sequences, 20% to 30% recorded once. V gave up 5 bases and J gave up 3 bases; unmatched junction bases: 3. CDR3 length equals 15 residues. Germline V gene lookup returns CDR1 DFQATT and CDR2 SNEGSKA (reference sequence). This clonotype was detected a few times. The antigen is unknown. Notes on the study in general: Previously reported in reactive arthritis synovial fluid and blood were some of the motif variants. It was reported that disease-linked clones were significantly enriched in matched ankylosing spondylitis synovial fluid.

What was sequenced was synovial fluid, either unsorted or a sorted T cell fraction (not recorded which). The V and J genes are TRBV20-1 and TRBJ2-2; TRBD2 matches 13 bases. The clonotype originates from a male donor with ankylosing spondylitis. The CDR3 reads CSAAGTSGDTGELFF. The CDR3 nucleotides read TGCAGTGCTGCCGGGACTAGCGGGGACACCGGGGAGCTGTTTTTT.